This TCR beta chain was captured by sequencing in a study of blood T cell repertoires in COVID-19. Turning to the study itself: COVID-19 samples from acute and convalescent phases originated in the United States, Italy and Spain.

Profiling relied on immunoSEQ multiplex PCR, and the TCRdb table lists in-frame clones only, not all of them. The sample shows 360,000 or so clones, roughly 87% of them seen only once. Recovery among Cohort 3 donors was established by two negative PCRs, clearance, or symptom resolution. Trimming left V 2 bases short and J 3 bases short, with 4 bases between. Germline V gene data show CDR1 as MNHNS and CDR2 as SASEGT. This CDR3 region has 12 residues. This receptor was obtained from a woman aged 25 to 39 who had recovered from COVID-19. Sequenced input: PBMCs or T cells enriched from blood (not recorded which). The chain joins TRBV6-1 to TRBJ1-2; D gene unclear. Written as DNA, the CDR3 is TGTGCCAGCAGTGAATCGGACTATGGCTACACCTTC. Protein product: CASSESDYGYTF.